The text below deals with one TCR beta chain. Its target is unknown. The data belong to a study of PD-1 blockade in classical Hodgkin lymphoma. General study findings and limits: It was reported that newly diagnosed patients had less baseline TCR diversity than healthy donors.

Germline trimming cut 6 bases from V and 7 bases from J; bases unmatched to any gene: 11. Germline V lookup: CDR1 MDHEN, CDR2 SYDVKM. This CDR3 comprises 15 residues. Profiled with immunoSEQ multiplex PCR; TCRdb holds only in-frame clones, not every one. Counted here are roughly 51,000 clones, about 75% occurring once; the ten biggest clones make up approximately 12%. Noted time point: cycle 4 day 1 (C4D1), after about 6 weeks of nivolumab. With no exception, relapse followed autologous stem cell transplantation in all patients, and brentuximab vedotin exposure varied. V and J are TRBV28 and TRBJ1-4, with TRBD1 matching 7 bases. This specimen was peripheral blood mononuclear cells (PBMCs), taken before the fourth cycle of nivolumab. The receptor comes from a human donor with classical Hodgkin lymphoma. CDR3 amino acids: CASSLLGGGGEKLFF. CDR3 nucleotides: TGTGCCAGCAGCCTTCTAGGGGGCGGGGGTGAAAAACTGTTTTTT.